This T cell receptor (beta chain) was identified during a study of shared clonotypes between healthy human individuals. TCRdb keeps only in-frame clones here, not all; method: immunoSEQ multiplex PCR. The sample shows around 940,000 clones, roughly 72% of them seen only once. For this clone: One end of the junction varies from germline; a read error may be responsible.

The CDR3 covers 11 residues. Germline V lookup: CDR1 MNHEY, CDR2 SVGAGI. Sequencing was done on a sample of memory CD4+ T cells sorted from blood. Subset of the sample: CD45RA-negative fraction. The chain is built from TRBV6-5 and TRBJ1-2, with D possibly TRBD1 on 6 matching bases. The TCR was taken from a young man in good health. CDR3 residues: CASSYLGTHIF. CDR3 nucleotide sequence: TGTGCCAGCAGTTACTTAGGGACACACATCTTC.